This T cell receptor beta chain was identified during a study of OX40 agonist ivuxolimab in advanced cancers. For context, the study as a whole: Ivuxolimab was an agonistic, fully human IgG2 monoclonal antibody directed against OX40 (CD134), a costimulatory receptor. The paper describes the monotherapy dose-escalation part (N of about 57 patients) of the phase I trial of ivuxolimab. In the dose-escalation cohort, 75% to 90% of patients were male, and the mean age was roughly 60 years with a range of about 20 to 90. Intravenous ivuxolimab was administered to patients every 2 weeks at six dose levels: 0.01, 0.1, 0.3, 1.5, 3 and 10 mg/kg. Prior anti-PD-1, anti-PD-L1 or anti-CTLA-4 therapy was permitted, and checkpoint inhibitors had been received by approximately 39% of dose-escalation patients. Partial responses were achieved by three dose-escalation patients, of whom one had hepatocellular carcinoma and two had cutaneous melanoma. Peripheral TCRbeta sequencing aimed to test whether ivuxolimab altered TCR sequence diversity and caused clonal T-cell expansion. Among the roughly 54 dose-escalation patients, some 20 had hepatocellular carcinoma, roughly 15 melanoma, 9 renal cell carcinoma and 9 head and neck cancer.

Overall results and qualifications from the work: After ivuxolimab, more expanded clones were found on average in CD8+ T cells than in CD4+ T cells. At doses of 0.1 to 3.0 mg/kg, clonal expansion of both CD4+ and CD8+ blood T cells was observed from baseline to week 6. The antigen specificity of the peripheral T cells that underwent clonal expansion was not determined. In partial responders in the 0.1-3.0 mg/kg groups, normalized peripheral clonal expansion was found to be among the lowest, especially among CD8+ T cells. Low levels of normalized T-cell clonal expansion were also seen in some nonresponding patients.

Genomic DNA was isolated from the sorted cells so that the TCRbeta CDR3 region could be sequenced. The immunoSEQ Assay was used for sequencing of TCRbeta CDR3 regions. TCRdb retrieved this table from immuneACCESS and kept in-frame rearrangements only. Not all clones are present; in checked studies, unresolved V genes account for under half, and no reason is known for the remainder. For this sample the table gives fewer than 90,000 clones, of which roughly nine tenths were detected only once. Of the sample, around 1.6% falls within the top ten clones. The trial excluded patients who had a history of autoimmune disease or who were on systemic immunosuppression. Peripheral blood for TCR sequencing was collected from all dose cohorts at baseline, on cycle 4 day 1, and on cycle 7 day 1. Samples came from an open-label, multicenter, first-in-human phase I dose-escalation trial of ivuxolimab. Adults with locally advanced or metastatic melanoma, renal cell carcinoma, hepatocellular carcinoma or head and neck squamous cell carcinoma were enrolled in the trial. Before TCR sequencing, CD4+ and CD8+ T cells were separately sorted from peripheral blood.

Spanning cysteine to phenylalanine, the CDR3 consists of 15 amino acids. Only the CDR3 DNA is retained, 45 bases long and in frame from the first base. The trim is 4 bases for V and 1 base for J, with a gap of 10 bases between the germline ends. The germline V gene yields MNHEY for CDR1 and SVGAGI for CDR2. This clone was recorded once. It lacks a known antigen. Base qualities were left out, and no much larger clone turns up one base away. The receptor's source is an adult with an advanced solid tumor such as melanoma, head and neck, liver or kidney cancer. The rearrangement joined TRBV6-5 to TRBJ2-2; a tentative D call is TRBD2 (6 bases match). The input for sequencing was CD4+ or CD8+ T cells sorted from blood, taken in a trial of the OX40 agonist ivuxolimab. The CDR3 is CASSFLGGNTGELFF. In nucleotides, the sequence is TGTGCCAGCAGTTTCCTCGGGGGGAACACCGGGGAGCTGTTTTTT.